These 21 T cell receptor beta chains were all obtained from the same sample, sequenced in a study of cytomegalovirus exposure and HLA in healthy donors. PCR primers comprised 60 Vbeta and 13 Jbeta primers. TCRdb's copy holds only in-frame clones and misses some; the assay was immunoSEQ multiplex PCR. The sample shows 100,000 to 150,000 clones, under 10% of them seen only once. The sequencing input was PBMCs. Source of these receptors: a middle-aged woman in good health and CMV-seropositive.

The chain recombines TRBV2 with TRBJ2-1, with TRBD2 matching over 8 bases. The ends lost 1 base at V and 5 bases at J; junction bases unmatched: 7. The CDR3 is 16 residues long. Looked up from germline, CDR1 is SNHLY and CDR2 is FYNNEI. The CDR3 coding sequence is TGTGCCAGCAGTGAAGGGCGGGGGGCGCGTCACAATGAGCAGTTCTTC. This codes for CASSEGRGARHNEQFF. Together with reference TRBV2 and TRBJ2-1, the CDR3 gives the full variable domain: EPEVTQTPSHQVTQMGQEVILRCVPISNHLYFYWYRQILGQKVEFLVSFYNNEISEKSEIFDDQFSVERPDGSNFTLKIRSTKLEDSAMYFCASSEGRGARHNEQFFGPGTRLTVL.

This rearrangement joins TRBV2 to TRBJ2-2; 9 nucleotides align to TRBD1. Germline CDR1 is SNHLY and CDR2 is FYNNEI. This CDR3 contains 15 residues. After removal of 6 bases from V and 3 bases from J, the junction contained 5 bases not matched to a gene. The CDR3 nucleotides read TGTGCCAGCAGCGAAAGGACAGGGGACACCGGGGAGCTGTTTTTT. It specifies CASSERTGDTGELFF.

The rearrangement uses TRBV2 and TRBJ2-4; possible D gene TRBD1, 6 bases. The CDR3 has 19 residues. V dropped 5 bases and J dropped 9 bases, with 32 bases sitting between them. Looked up from germline, CDR1 is SNHLY and CDR2 is FYNNEI. CDR3: CASSPRPSPGAGTKSIQYF. The CDR3 nucleotides are TGTGCCAGCAGTCCCCGACCCTCCCCAGGGGCAGGAACGAAGAGCATTCAGTACTTC.

The chain employs TRBV9 and TRBJ2-1; weak D call: TRBD2 (5 bases). CDR1 is SGDLS, CDR2 YYNGEE, per germline. Trimming left V 0 bases short and J 3 bases short, with 10 bases between. This CDR3 contains 15 residues. CDR3 coding DNA: TGTGCCAGCAGCGTAGACGGGGTCGGCTACAATGAGCAGTTCTTC. Translated, it gives CASSVDGVGYNEQFF.

The genes are TRBV18 and TRBJ2-7; D call uncertain. The V end lost 3 bases, the J end lost 3 bases, and 9 bases lay between the germline ends. The CDR3 runs to 13 residues. CDR1 is KGHSH and CDR2 is LQKENI in the germline V gene. Here the CDR3 reads CASSPDYSYEQYF. The CDR3 region has the DNA TGTGCCAGCTCACCCGATTACAGCTACGAGCAGTACTTC.

The gene calls are TRBV2 and TRBJ2-3, with 13 bases matching TRBD2. Trimming removed 7 bases from V and 4 bases from J; junction bases left unmatched: 5. Germline-derived CDR1 and CDR2 are SNHLY and FYNNEI. The CDR3 is made up of 15 amino acids. CDR3 sequence: CASNLLAGGADTQYF. In nucleotides, the CDR3 is TGTGCCAGCAACCTACTAGCGGGGGGGGCAGATACGCAGTATTTT.

The chain employs TRBV1 and TRBJ2-7; the listed D gene, TRBD2, was not tested against the DNA. TRBV1 is recorded as a pseudogene. The CDR3 extends over 15 amino acids. CDR3 DNA sequence: TGCACCAGCAGCCAAGACGGAGGGCTACTCTACGAGCAGTACTTC. Its translation is CTSSQDGGLLYEQYF.

This clone was observed a handful of times. This rearrangement joins TRBV10-1 to TRBJ1-1, with 8 bases identical to TRBD1. CDR3 length equals 18 residues. Germline lookup yields CDR1 WNHNN and CDR2 SYGVQD (reference sequence). V gave up 3 bases and J gave up 2 bases; unmatched junction bases: 14. CDR3 DNA: TGCGCCAGCAGTGACCATCGGACAGGGACCATCTTAAACACTGAAGCTTTCTTT. This translates into CASSDHRTGTILNTEAFF.

The rearrangement links TRBV19 to TRBJ1-1; D remains ambiguous. The CDR3 length is 14 residues. V was shortened by 2 bases and J by 3 bases, with 10 bases between the two germline ends. The germline gives CDR1 LNHDA, CDR2 SQIVND (reference sequence). The CDR3 nucleotides read TGTGCCAGTAGTATACGGGAGAAAGACACTGAAGCTTTCTTT. This codes for CASSIREKDTEAFF. Full variable domain (missing parts from reference TRBV19 and TRBJ1-1): DGGITQSPKYLFRKEGQNVTLSCEQNLNHDAMYWYRQDPGQGLRLIYYSQIVNDFQKGDIAEGYSVSREKKESFPLTVTSAQKNPTAFYLCASSIREKDTEAFFGQGTRLTVV.

The chain employs TRBV6-1 and TRBJ2-7; 7 bases map to TRBD1. The V segment lost 1 base and the J segment 3 bases; nucleotides outside the gene matches: 3. Germline-derived CDR1 and CDR2 are MNHNS and SASEGT. CDR3 length: 14 amino acids. CDR3 coding DNA: TGTGCCAGCAGTGAAGTTCCAGGGGGCTACGAGCAGTACTTC. Translated: CASSEVPGGYEQYF.

This chain links TRBV19 with TRBJ2-7; TRBD1 might be the D (7 bases). V was cut by 8 bases and J by 3 bases, with 14 bases left in between. This CDR3 is built from 13 residues. Germline loops: CDR1 LNHDA, CDR2 SQIVND (reference sequence). CDR3 sequence: CASGGRGDYEQYF. The CDR3 bases are TGTGCCAGTGGGGGCAGGGGGGACTACGAGCAGTACTTC.

This chain connects TRBV7-9 to TRBJ2-1; possible D gene TRBD2, 5 bases. Trimming shortened V by 4 bases and J by 6 bases, and 13 bases separated the two germline ends. Looked up from germline, CDR1 is SEHNR and CDR2 is FQNEAQ (reference sequence). The CDR3 contains 14 residues. The CDR3 region is CASSWTRGSNEQFF. In DNA, the CDR3 is TGTGCCAGCAGCTGGACTCGAGGTAGCAATGAGCAGTTCTTC.

The V and J genes are TRBV10-3 and TRBJ2-7; 10 bases are shared with TRBD1. With V trimmed by 6 bases and J by 6 bases, 5 bases remained unmatched. This CDR3 contains 13 residues. Germline CDR1 reads ENHRY; CDR2 reads SYGVKD. The CDR3 is CAISLGQGGEQYF. The CDR3 DNA reads TGTGCCATCAGCCTAGGACAGGGGGGCGAGCAGTACTTC.

This clone was seen more than once but under ten times. The chain couples TRBV5-6 to TRBJ2-2; no reliable D call. V was cut by 1 base and J by 8 bases, with 15 bases left in between. CDR1 is SGHDT, CDR2 YYEEEE, per germline. The CDR3 loop spans 15 amino acids. DNA of the CDR3: TGTGCCAGCAGCTTGCGTGTATTGGCGGTTGGGGAGCTGTTTTTT. Its translation is CASSLRVLAVGELFF.

The rearrangement joins TRBV5-1 to TRBJ2-1; 13 nucleotides match TRBD2. The CDR3 length is 15 residues. V lost 4 bases and J lost 11; bases outside the gene matches: 9. Per the germline V gene, CDR1 is SGHRS and CDR2 is YFSETQ. In DNA form, the CDR3 reads TGCGCCAGCAGCCCACTAGCGGGGGGGTTTAATAAGCAGTTCTTC. Residues: CASSPLAGGFNKQFF. Drawing the rest from reference TRBV5-1 and TRBJ2-1, the complete variable domain is KAGVTQTPRYLIKTRGQQVTLSCSPISGHRSVSWYQQTPGQGLQFLFEYFSETQRNKGNFPGRFSGRQFSNSRSEMNVSTLELGDSALYLCASSPLAGGFNKQFFGPGTRLTVL.

V usage is TRBV5-1 and J usage is TRBJ1-1; 9 nucleotides align to TRBD1. The CDR3 loop spans 12 amino acids. Germline V gene data show CDR1 as SGHRS and CDR2 as YFSETQ. After removal of 9 bases from V and 6 bases from J, the junction contained 6 bases not matched to a gene. The CDR3, as DNA: TGCGCCAAGGACAGGGGATCGCCTGAAGCTTTCTTT. Residues: CAKDRGSPEAFF.

J is TRBJ1-2 and V is TRBV6-1; 11 bases map to TRBD1. Germline trimming cut 3 bases from V and 0 bases from J; bases unmatched to any gene: 6. Per germline, CDR1 MNHNS and CDR2 SASEGT. CDR3 size: 17 residues. The CDR3 here is CASSDRTGQGANYGYTF. CDR3 DNA sequence: TGTGCCAGCAGTGACCGGACGGGACAGGGGGCTAACTATGGCTACACCTTC.

The chain carries TRBV5-1 and TRBJ2-5; TRBD2 aligns across 7 bases. The CDR3 extends over 14 amino acids. Trimming cost V 4 bases and J 5 bases; bases outside gene matches: 8. The germline V gene has CDR1 SGHRS and CDR2 YFSETQ. The DNA of the CDR3 is TGCGCCAGCAGCATGAGCGGGACTTGGGAGACCCAGTACTTC. This translates into CASSMSGTWETQYF.

The chain employs TRBV7-2 and TRBJ2-1, with unresolved D. V lost 3 bases to trimming and J lost 3 bases, with 12 bases between them. Looked up from germline, CDR1 is SGHTA and CDR2 is FQGNSA. This CDR3 spans 15 amino acids. CDR3 sequence (DNA): TGTGCCAGCAGCTTCGCTAGTGCGGTCTACAATGAGCAGTTCTTC. Its protein is CASSFASAVYNEQFF.

This clone was seen a handful of times. This chain joins TRBV7-9 and TRBJ1-4; D may be TRBD1 (6 bases). The CDR3 loop spans 16 amino acids. CDR1 and CDR2 from the germline V gene are SEHNR and FQNEAQ (reference sequence). V lost 1 base and J lost 0, with 9 bases in between. The CDR3 sequence: CASSLGQAPTNEKLFF. The CDR3 DNA reads TGTGCCAGCAGCTTAGGACAGGCGCCAACTAATGAAAAACTGTTTTTT.

This clone appeared a few times. This rearrangement joins TRBV5-4 to TRBJ1-1; perhaps TRBD1 as D (6 bases). The CDR3 covers 13 residues. The germline CDR1 and CDR2 sequences are SGHNT and YYREEE (reference sequence). The V end lost 4 bases, the J end lost 3 bases, and 10 bases lay between the germline ends. This CDR3 is CASSQGRDTEAFF. The CDR3 region has the DNA TGTGCCAGCAGCCAGGGGCGGGACACTGAAGCTTTCTTT. The whole variable domain, remainder taken from reference TRBV5-4 and TRBJ1-1, is ETGVTQSPTHLIKTRGQQVTLRCSSQSGHNTVSWYQQALGQGPQFIFQYYREEENGRGNFPPRFSGLQFPNYSSELNVNALELDDSALYLCASSQGRDTEAFFGQGTRLTVV.